One and the same sample provided the 10 T cell receptor beta chains below, sequenced in a study of shared clonotypes between healthy human individuals. The data were produced by immunoSEQ multiplex PCR, yet TCRdb's version contains in-frame clones alone and is incomplete. The sample holds a few million clones, over 90% seen once. The sample taken for sequencing was naive CD4+ T cells from PBMCs. Sample subset: CD45RA+ positively selected. Receptor source: a man aged 18 to 35 in good health. Some clones in this sample may be carry-over from other donors' samples.

V usage is TRBV6-1 and J usage is TRBJ2-6, with D uncertain. Germline V gene sequence: CDR1 MNHNS, CDR2 SASEGT. V was cut by 6 bases and J by 0 bases, with 9 bases left in between. This CDR3 region has 15 residues. In DNA, the CDR3 is TGTGCCAGCAGCATAAGAGGCTCTGGGGCCAACGTCCTGACTTTC. Translated, it gives CASSIRGSGANVLTF.

In this sample, this clone turned up a few times. This same CDR3 is encoded by further DNA sequences in the sample. The CDR3 region is CASSFSNTGELFF. CDR3 sequence (DNA): TGTGCCAGCAGCTTCTCGAACACCGGGGAGCTGTTTTTT. The rearrangement uses TRBV7-3 and TRBJ2-2, with D unresolved. The ends were cut back, 3 bases at V and 0 bases at J, with 2 bases in the middle. CDR3 length equals 13 residues. From germline, CDR1 is SGHTA and CDR2 FQGTGA. Full variable domain (remainder filled in from reference TRBV7-3 and TRBJ2-2): GAGVSQTPSNKVTEKGKYVELRCDPISGHTALYWYRQSLGQGPEFLIYFQGTGAADDSGLPNDRFFAVRPEGSVSTLKIQRTERGDSAVYLCASSFSNTGELFFGEGSRLTVL.

The J gene is TRBJ2-2, the V gene TRBV6-1, with D unresolved. The CDR3 has 17 amino acids. The germline V and J ends were trimmed by 3 bases and 1 base, with 15 bases remaining between them. Germline V lookup: CDR1 MNHNS, CDR2 SASEGT. CDR3 nucleotides: TGTGCCAGCAGTGATGTAAGGAACCCTAGGAACACCGGGGAGCTGTTTTTT. It encodes CASSDVRNPRNTGELFF.

In regard to this clone: The same CDR3 also results from other DNA sequences found in this sample. This chain links TRBV28 with TRBJ1-1; D unclear. The V end was cut by 6 bases, the J end by 2 bases, with 4 bases between. CDR3 length equals 11 residues. CDR1 and CDR2 (germline): MDHEN, SYDVKM. The CDR3 nucleotides are TGTGCCAGCAGCGAAAACACTGAAGCTTTCTTT. Encoded protein: CASSENTEAFF.

The chain uses TRBV28 and TRBJ2-7; D gene uncertain. This CDR3 contains 14 residues. V dropped 2 bases and J dropped 5 bases, with 13 bases sitting between them. Germline CDR1 reads MDHEN; CDR2 reads SYDVKM. CDR3 DNA sequence: TGTGCCAGCAGTTTAACCCCTGGCGGCCACGAGCAGTACTTC. Translated, it gives CASSLTPGGHEQYF.

The chain uses TRBV4-1 and TRBJ2-7; D gene unclear. This CDR3 region has 14 residues. Germline CDR1 reads MGHRA; CDR2 reads YSYEKL. Deletions cut 0 bases from V and 2 bases from J, with 8 bases between. The CDR3, as DNA: TGCGCCAGCAGCCAAGATTTCGGGCCCTACGAGCAGTACTTC. This codes for CASSQDFGPYEQYF.

The chain couples TRBV28 to TRBJ2-7, with a weak D call TRBD1 (6 bases). Trimming cost V 6 bases and J 0 bases, with 15 bases left between them. From germline, CDR1 is MDHEN and CDR2 SYDVKM. The CDR3 spans 15 residues. CDR3 coding DNA: TGTGCCAGCAGCACTATTGGGGGCTCCTCCTACGAGCAGTACTTC. It specifies CASSTIGGSSYEQYF.

V and J are TRBV29-1 and TRBJ1-1, with a tentative D call TRBD1 (5 bases). V was shortened by 6 bases and J by 10 bases, with 15 bases between the two germline ends. CDR1 is SQVTM and CDR2 is ANQGSEA in the germline V gene. The CDR3 contains 11 residues. CDR3 amino acids: CSVALRVGAFF. CDR3 in DNA: TGCAGCGTCGCTCTCAGGGTCGGAGCTTTCTTT.

This clone was counted a few times. The chain combines TRBV10-1 with TRBJ1-5, with unresolved D. Germline V CDR1 and CDR2: WNHNN, SYGVQD (reference sequence). V was shortened by 3 bases and J by 5 bases, with 11 bases between the two germline ends. CDR3 length: 14 residues. The DNA for the CDR3 is TGCGCCAGCAGTGAAGGAGGGTCTGATCAGCCCCAGCATTTT. It is translated as CASSEGGSDQPQHF.

The chain recombines TRBV29-1 with TRBJ2-7; 9 bases are a match to TRBD1. Germline V gene lookup returns CDR1 SQVTM and CDR2 ANQGSEA. The V gene end was trimmed by 6 bases and the J gene end by 4 bases; junction bases not matched to a gene: 7. The CDR3 has 13 amino acids. CDR3 amino acids: CSVSRGQGYEQYF. The CDR3 DNA follows: TGCAGCGTGAGCCGGGGACAGGGATACGAGCAGTACTTC.